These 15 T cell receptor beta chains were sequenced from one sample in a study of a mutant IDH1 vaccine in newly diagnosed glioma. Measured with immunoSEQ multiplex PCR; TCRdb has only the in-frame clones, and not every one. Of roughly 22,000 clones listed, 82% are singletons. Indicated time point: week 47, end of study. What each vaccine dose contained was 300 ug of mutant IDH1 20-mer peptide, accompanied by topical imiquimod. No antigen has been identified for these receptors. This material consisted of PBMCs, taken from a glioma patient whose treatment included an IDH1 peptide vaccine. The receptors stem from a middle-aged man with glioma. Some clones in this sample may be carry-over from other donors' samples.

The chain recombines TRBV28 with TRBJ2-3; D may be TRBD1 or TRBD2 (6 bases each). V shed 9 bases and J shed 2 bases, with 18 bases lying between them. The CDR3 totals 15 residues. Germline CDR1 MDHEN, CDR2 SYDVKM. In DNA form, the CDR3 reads TGTGCCAGTACCCTGCCGGGGGCACCCACAGATACGCAGTATTTT. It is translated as CASTLPGAPTDTQYF.

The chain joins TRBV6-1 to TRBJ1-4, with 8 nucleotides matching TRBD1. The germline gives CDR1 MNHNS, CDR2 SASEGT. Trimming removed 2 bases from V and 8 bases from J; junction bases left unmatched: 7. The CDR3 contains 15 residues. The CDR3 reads CASSELQGALEKLFF. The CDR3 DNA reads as TGTGCCAGCAGTGAACTTCAGGGGGCCTTAGAAAAACTGTTTTTT.

The CDR3 reads CASSYSRDSYGYTF. The CDR3 region has the DNA TGTGCCAGCAGTTACTCGAGGGACAGCTATGGCTACACCTTC. This chain connects TRBV6-5 to TRBJ1-2, with 7 bases identical to TRBD1. Trimming cost V 0 bases and J 4 bases; bases outside gene matches: 2. Germline CDR1 reads MNHEY; CDR2 reads SVGAGI. This CDR3 has 14 residues.

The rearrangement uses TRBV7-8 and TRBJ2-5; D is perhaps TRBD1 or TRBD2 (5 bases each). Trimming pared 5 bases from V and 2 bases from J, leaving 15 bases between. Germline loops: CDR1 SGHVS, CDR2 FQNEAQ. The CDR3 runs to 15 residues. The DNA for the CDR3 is TGTGCCAGCAGCCCATGGGACGAGAAACAAGAGACCCAGTACTTC. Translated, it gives CASSPWDEKQETQYF.

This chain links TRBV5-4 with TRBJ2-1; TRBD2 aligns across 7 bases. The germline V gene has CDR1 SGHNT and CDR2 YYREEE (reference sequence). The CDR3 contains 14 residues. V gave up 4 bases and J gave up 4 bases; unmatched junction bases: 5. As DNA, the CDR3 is TGTGCCAGCAGCCTAGCGGAGGATTACAATGAGCAGTTCTTC. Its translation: CASSLAEDYNEQFF. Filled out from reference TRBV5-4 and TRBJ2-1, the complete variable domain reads ETGVTQSPTHLIKTRGQQVTLRCSSQSGHNTVSWYQQALGQGPQFIFQYYREEENGRGNFPPRFSGLQFPNYSSELNVNALELDDSALYLCASSLAEDYNEQFFGPGTRLTVL.

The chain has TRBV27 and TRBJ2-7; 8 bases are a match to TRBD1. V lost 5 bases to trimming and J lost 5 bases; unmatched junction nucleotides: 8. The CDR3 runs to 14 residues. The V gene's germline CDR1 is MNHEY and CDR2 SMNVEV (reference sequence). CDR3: CASSLSDRADEQYF. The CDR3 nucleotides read TGTGCCAGCAGTCTCTCGGACAGGGCGGACGAGCAGTACTTC.

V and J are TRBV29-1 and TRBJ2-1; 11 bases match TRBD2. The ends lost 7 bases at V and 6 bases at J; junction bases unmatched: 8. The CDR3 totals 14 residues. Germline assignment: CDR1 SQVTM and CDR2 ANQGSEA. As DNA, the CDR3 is TGCAGCGGTAGCGGGGGGGCGTTTGGCAATGAGCAGTTCTTC. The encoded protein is CSGSGGAFGNEQFF.

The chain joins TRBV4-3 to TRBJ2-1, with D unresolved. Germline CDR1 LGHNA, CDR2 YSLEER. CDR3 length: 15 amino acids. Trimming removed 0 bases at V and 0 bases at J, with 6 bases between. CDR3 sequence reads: CASSQERVSYNEQFF. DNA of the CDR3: TGCGCCAGCAGCCAAGAACGAGTCTCCTACAATGAGCAGTTCTTC.

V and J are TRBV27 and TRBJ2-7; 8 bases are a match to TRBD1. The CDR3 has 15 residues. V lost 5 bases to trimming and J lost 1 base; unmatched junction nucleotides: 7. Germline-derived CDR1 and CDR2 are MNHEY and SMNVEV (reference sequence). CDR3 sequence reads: CASSLDRGWSYEQYF. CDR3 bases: TGTGCCAGCAGTCTCGACAGGGGATGGTCCTACGAGCAGTACTTC.

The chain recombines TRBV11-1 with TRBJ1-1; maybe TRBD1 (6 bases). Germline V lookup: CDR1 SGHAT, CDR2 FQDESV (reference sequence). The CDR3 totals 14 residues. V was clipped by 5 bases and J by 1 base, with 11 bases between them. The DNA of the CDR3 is TGTGCCAGCAGCCACAGGGTACAGAACACTGAAGCTTTCTTT. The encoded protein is CASSHRVQNTEAFF.

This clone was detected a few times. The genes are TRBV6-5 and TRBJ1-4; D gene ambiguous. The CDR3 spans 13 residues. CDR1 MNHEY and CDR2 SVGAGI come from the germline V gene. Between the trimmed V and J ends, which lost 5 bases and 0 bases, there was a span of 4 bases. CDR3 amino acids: CASSRATNEKLFF. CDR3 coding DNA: TGTGCCAGCAGTAGAGCAACTAATGAAAAACTGTTTTTT.

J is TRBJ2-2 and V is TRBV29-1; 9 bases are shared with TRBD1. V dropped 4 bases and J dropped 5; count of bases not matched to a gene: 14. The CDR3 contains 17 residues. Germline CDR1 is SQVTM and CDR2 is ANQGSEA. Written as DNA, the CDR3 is TGCAGCGTTGCAGCGTGGCCGGGACAGGGTGGGACCGGGGAGCTGTTTTTT. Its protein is CSVAAWPGQGGTGELFF.

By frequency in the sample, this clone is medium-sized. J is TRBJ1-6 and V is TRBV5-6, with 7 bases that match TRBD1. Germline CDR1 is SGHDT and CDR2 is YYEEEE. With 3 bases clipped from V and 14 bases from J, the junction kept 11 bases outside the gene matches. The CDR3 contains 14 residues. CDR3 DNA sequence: TGTGCCAGCAGCTCCACAGGGGACCCCTTATCCCTCCACTTT. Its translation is CASSSTGDPLSLHF.

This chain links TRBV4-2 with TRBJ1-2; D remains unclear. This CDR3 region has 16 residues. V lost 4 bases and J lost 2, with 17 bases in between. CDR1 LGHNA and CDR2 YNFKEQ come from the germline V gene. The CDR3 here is CASSLEIGSPNYGYTF. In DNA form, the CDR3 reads TGTGCCAGCAGCCTGGAGATAGGCAGCCCAAACTATGGCTACACCTTC.

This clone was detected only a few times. The CDR3 here is CSMGDGQLAFF. The CDR3 DNA sequence: TGCAGCATGGGTGATGGACAGTTAGCTTTCTTT. The chain carries TRBV29-1 and TRBJ1-1; the D gene is possibly TRBD1 (6 bases). The V gene lost 8 bases and the J gene lost 10 bases, with 17 bases spanning the gap. The CDR3 covers 11 residues. In germline, CDR1 is SQVTM, CDR2 ANQGSEA.